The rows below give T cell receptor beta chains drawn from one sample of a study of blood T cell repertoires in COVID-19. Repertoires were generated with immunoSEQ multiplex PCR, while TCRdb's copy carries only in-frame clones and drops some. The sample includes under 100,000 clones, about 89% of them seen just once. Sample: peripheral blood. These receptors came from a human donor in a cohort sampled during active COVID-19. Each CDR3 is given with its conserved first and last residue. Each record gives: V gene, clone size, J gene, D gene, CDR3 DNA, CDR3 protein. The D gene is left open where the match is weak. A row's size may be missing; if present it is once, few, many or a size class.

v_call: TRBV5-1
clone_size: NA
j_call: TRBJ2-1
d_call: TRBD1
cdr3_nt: TGCGCCAGCAGCTTGTTCGGACAGGGAGGTGAGCAGTTCTTC
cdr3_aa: CASSLFGQGGEQFF

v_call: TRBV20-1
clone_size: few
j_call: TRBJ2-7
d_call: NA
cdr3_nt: TGCAGTGCTAGTTTGGCAGGCACCCCCTACGAGCAGTACTTC
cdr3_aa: CSASLAGTPYEQYF

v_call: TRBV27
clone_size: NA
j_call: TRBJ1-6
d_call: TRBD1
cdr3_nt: TGTGCCAGCAGTTTTACAGGGGGAAGAAATTCACCCCTCCACTTT
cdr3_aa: CASSFTGGRNSPLHF

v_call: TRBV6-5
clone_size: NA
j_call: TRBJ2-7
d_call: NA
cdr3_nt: TGTGCCAGCAGGGGTCCAGGGTCCTCCTACGAGCAGTACTTC
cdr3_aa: CASRGPGSSYEQYF

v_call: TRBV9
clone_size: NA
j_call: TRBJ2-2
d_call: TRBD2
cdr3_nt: TGTGCCAGCAGCGAACCCTGGCGGGGGGACACCACCGGGGAGCTGTTTTTT
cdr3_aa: CASSEPWRGDTTGELFF

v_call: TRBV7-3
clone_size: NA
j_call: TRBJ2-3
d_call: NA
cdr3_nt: TGTGCCAGCAGCCTACTGCGCACAGATACGCAGTATTTT
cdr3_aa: CASSLLRTDTQYF

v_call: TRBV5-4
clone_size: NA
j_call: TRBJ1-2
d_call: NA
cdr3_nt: TGTGCCAGCAGCCCCTTACAGGGCCTCTATGGCTACACCTTC
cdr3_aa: CASSPLQGLYGYTF

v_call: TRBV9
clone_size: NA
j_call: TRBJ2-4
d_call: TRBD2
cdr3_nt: TGTGCCAGCAGCGTAGATAGCGGGGGGGTAGCCAAAAACATTCAGTACTTC
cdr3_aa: CASSVDSGGVAKNIQYF

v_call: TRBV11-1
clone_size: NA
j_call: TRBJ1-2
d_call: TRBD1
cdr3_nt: TGTGCCAGCAGCCAAGACAGGGGAGGTGGCTACACCTTC
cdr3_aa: CASSQDRGGGYTF

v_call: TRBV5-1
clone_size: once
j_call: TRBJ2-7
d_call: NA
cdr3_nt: TGCGCCAGCAGCTCCTTCAGCTCCTACGAGCAGTACTTC
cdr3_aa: CASSSFSSYEQYF

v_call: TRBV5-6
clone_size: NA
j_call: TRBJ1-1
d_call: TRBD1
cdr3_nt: TGTGCCAGCAGCTTGGGACAGGGGGCGTTTACTGAAGCTTTCTTT
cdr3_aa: CASSLGQGAFTEAFF

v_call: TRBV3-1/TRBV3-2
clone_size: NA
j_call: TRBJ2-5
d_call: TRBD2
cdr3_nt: TGTGCCAGCAGCCAGCTGACTAGCGGGGGGTTGCACTTC
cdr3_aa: CASSQLTSGGLHF

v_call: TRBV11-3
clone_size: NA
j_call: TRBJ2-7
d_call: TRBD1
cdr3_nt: TGTGCCAGCAGCTTAGGGGACAGGGTGGTGGACGAGCAGTACTTC
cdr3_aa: CASSLGDRVVDEQYF

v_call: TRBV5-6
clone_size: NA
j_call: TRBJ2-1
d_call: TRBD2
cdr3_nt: TGTGCCAGCAGCTTTCGACTAGCGGGCTACAATGAGCAGTTCTTC
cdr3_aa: CASSFRLAGYNEQFF

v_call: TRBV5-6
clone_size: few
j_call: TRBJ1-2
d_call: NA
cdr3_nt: TGTGCCAGCAGGTCTCGGGGCAGGGGTGGCTACACCTTC
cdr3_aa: CASRSRGRGGYTF

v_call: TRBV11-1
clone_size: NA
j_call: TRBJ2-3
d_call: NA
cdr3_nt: TGTGCCAGCAGCAGACGAGACCTGCGGGTCGTCAATACGCAGTATTTT
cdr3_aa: CASSRRDLRVVNTQYF

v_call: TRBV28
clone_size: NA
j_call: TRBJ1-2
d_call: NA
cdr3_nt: TGTGCCAGCAGTTTACCCCCGGGTCCTGACTACACCTTC
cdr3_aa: CASSLPPGPDYTF

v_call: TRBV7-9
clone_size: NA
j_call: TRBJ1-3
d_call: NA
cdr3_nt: TGTGCCAGCAGCTTAAGGGCGGGGACTGGAAACACCATATATTTT
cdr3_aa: CASSLRAGTGNTIYF

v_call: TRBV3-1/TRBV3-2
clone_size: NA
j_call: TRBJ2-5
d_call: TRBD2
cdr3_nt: TGTGCCAGCATCCAGACTAGCGGGGGGTACCAAGAGACCCAGTACTTC
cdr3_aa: CASIQTSGGYQETQYF